This T cell receptor (beta chain) is drawn from a study of T cell responses to AZD1222 COVID-19 vaccine. Study-wide context: Second-dose schedules of about 4 or about 12 weeks were combined.

The V gene's germline CDR1 is MNHEY and CDR2 SVGAGI. Deletions cut 7 bases from V and 2 bases from J, with 14 bases between. The CDR3 contains 15 residues. Measured with immunoSEQ multiplex PCR; TCRdb has only the in-frame clones, and not every one. The table has 150,000 to 200,000 clones, approximately 93% seen once; the top ten hold approximately 3.9%. This chain uses TRBV6-5 with TRBJ2-2, with D perhaps assigned TRBD1 or TRBD2 (5 bases each). The receptor's source is an adult in good health. The specimen was peripheral blood, collected on day 0 of AZD1222 vaccination. Here the CDR3 reads CASKRLGDNTGELFF. The CDR3 nucleotides are TGTGCCAGCAAAAGGTTAGGGGACAACACCGGGGAGCTGTTTTTT.